Presented here are 17 T cell receptor beta chains from one specimen sequenced in a study of blood T cell repertoires in COVID-19 (dated by TCRdb to between 2020 and 2021). Libraries were constructed by the immunoSEQ multiplex PCR assay. As stored in TCRdb, this immuneACCESS dataset retains in-frame rearrangements with V and J assigned. A fraction of the clones does not appear; measured against another copy, unresolved V genes explain less than half of the discrepancy, and the remainder lacks a known reason. In this sample the table shows approximately 250,000 clones, 86% of which occur a single time. The top ten hold around 1.5% of the sample. Sequencing was performed on peripheral blood. These receptors were collected from a woman aged 55-75 years who had recovered from COVID-19.

The chain is built from TRBV29-1 and TRBJ2-5, with 7 bases aligning to TRBD1. Germline V gives CDR1 SQVTM, CDR2 ANQGSEA. V lost 4 bases and J lost 5; bases outside the gene matches: 10. The CDR3 length is 14 residues. The CDR3 DNA is TGCAGCGTTGCCCGTACACAGGGGACCGAGACCCAGTACTTC. Residues: CSVARTQGTETQYF.

The rearrangement joins TRBV19 to TRBJ1-3; TRBD1 might be the D (6 bases). The CDR3 extends over 16 amino acids. The germline V gene encodes CDR1 LNHDA and CDR2 SQIVND (reference sequence). Trimming pared 2 bases from V and 2 bases from J, leaving 13 bases between. The CDR3 bases are TGTGCCAGTAGTATATCGGACAGTGTCACTGGAAACACCATATATTTT. Protein product: CASSISDSVTGNTIYF. The full variable domain, in which reference TRBV19 and TRBJ1-3 provide the parts outside the CDR3, is DGGITQSPKYLFRKEGQNVTLSCEQNLNHDAMYWYRQDPGQGLRLIYYSQIVNDFQKGDIAEGYSVSREKKESFPLTVTSAQKNPTAFYLCASSISDSVTGNTIYFGEGSWLTVV.

This rearrangement joins TRBV28 to TRBJ1-2; D call uncertain. With 5 bases removed from V and 0 bases from J, the gap between germline ends came to 13 bases. This CDR3 comprises 15 residues. The V gene's germline CDR1 is MDHEN and CDR2 SYDVKM. Here the CDR3 DNA reads TGTGCCAGCAGTGGCGGGTTCTTCACTAACTATGGCTACACCTTC. It is translated as CASSGGFFTNYGYTF.

The chain is built from TRBV6-2 or TRBV6-3 and TRBJ1-1, with TRBD1 matching over 7 bases. The germline V gene has CDR1 MNHEY and CDR2 SVGEGT. The CDR3 consists of 16 residues. With 4 bases clipped from V and 5 bases from J, the junction kept 13 bases outside the gene matches. CDR3 nucleotides: TGTGCCAGCAGTTCTCAGGGGGGCTGGTTGGGGACTGAAGCTTTCTTT. It yields the protein CASSSQGGWLGTEAFF.

The chain has TRBV11-1 and TRBJ2-3, with D tentatively TRBD2 (5 bases). The CDR3 is 13 amino acids. Trimming took off 2 bases at V and 8 bases at J, with 11 bases between the two ends. Per the germline V gene, CDR1 is SGHAT and CDR2 is FQDESV (reference sequence). The CDR3 region has the DNA TGTGCCAGCAGCTTACCCTCGCGGGTTACGCAGTATTTT. This translates into CASSLPSRVTQYF.

The rearrangement uses TRBV5-1 and TRBJ2-7; D gene ambiguous. The CDR3 spans 11 residues. Germline V gene data show CDR1 as SGHRS and CDR2 as YFSETQ. V shed 4 bases and J shed 3 bases, with 5 bases lying between them. CDR3 DNA: TGCGCCAGCAGCGCCGGCTACGAGCAGTACTTC. Translated: CASSAGYEQYF.

The chain uses TRBV10-3 and TRBJ2-2; 7 bases align to TRBD1. Trimming took 6 bases from V and 3 from J; bases not matched to a gene: 16. This CDR3 has 18 residues. Germline CDR1 is ENHRY and CDR2 is SYGVKD. In DNA, the CDR3 is TGTGCCATCAGGGCTCGGACAGGTCCCTCCTACGACACCGGGGAGCTGTTTTTT. Protein product: CAIRARTGPSYDTGELFF.

This clone was seen once. The CDR3 sequence: CASSLVQRSSYEQYF. The CDR3 DNA reads as TGTGCCAGCAGCTTAGTCCAGAGGAGCTCCTACGAGCAGTACTTC. The chain has TRBV11-1 and TRBJ2-7; D unclear. Trimming took off 1 base at V and 0 bases at J, with 10 bases between the two ends. This CDR3 is 15 amino acids long. Per germline, CDR1 SGHAT and CDR2 FQDESV (reference sequence).

The chain couples TRBV7-8 to TRBJ1-4, with D perhaps matching TRBD1 (5 bases). With 5 bases removed from V and 8 bases from J, the gap between germline ends came to 18 bases. Germline lookup yields CDR1 SGHVS and CDR2 FQNEAQ. The CDR3 consists of 15 residues. CDR3 sequence (DNA): TGTGCCAGCAGCCTATTAGAGATGTCAGGGGAAAAACTGTTTTTT. The encoded protein is CASSLLEMSGEKLFF.

The chain couples TRBV13 to TRBJ2-1; 10 nucleotides line up with TRBD2. V was pared by 1 base and J by 8 bases, with 8 bases of the junction left unmatched. The CDR3 spans 16 residues. Germline CDR1 is PRHDT and CDR2 is FYEKMQ (reference sequence). CDR3 bases: TGTGCCAGCAGCTTAGAACGCAGCGGGGGGGCCCATGAGCAGTTCTTC. Translating it yields CASSLERSGGAHEQFF.

The chain links TRBV11-1 to TRBJ1-6; 8 positions match TRBD1. There are 14 residues in the CDR3. The V gene end was trimmed by 6 bases and the J gene end by 6 bases; junction bases not matched to a gene: 4. The germline V gene has CDR1 SGHAT and CDR2 FQDESV (reference sequence). CDR3 nucleotide sequence: TGTGCCAGCAGATCTGACAGGGGTAATTCACCCCTCCACTTT. The encoded protein is CASRSDRGNSPLHF. The full variable domain, in which reference TRBV11-1 and TRBJ1-6 provide the parts outside the CDR3, is EAEVAQSPRYKITEKSQAVAFWCDPISGHATLYWYRQILGQGPELLVQFQDESVVDDSQLPKDRFSAERLKGVDSTLKIQPAELGDSAMYLCASRSDRGNSPLHFGNGTRLTVT.

The chain employs TRBV4-3 and TRBJ2-2; 7 nucleotides line up with TRBD1. CDR1 LGHNA and CDR2 YSLEER come from the germline V gene. CDR3 length: 16 residues. The V segment lost 0 bases and the J segment 5 bases; nucleotides outside the gene matches: 6. The CDR3 region is CASSQDIGGWTGELFF. CDR3 bases: TGCGCCAGCAGCCAAGACATAGGGGGCTGGACCGGGGAGCTGTTTTTT.

The chain uses TRBV7-9 and TRBJ1-1; D possibly corresponds to TRBD1 (5 bases). CDR3 length: 15 residues. The germline V gene has CDR1 SEHNR and CDR2 FQNEAQ (reference sequence). V lost 10 bases, J lost 4 bases, and 22 bases lay in between. The CDR3 sequence is CATSRTGGGATEAFF. The DNA for the CDR3 is TGTGCCACCTCCCGAACTGGGGGAGGGGCCACTGAAGCTTTCTTT.

This clone appeared a single time. The chain uses TRBV7-2 and TRBJ1-2; D is perhaps TRBD1 (6 bases). V was shortened by 0 bases and J by 13 bases, with 15 bases between the two germline ends. CDR3 length: 13 residues. CDR1 SGHTA and CDR2 FQGNSA come from the germline V gene. CDR3 DNA: TGTGCCAGCAGCTTAGCGGAATTAGGACAGTTCACCTTC. Encoded protein: CASSLAELGQFTF. Complete variable domain (other parts from reference TRBV7-2 and TRBJ1-2): GAGVSQSPSNKVTEKGKDVELRCDPISGHTALYWYRQSLGQGLEFLIYFQGNSAPDKSGLPSDRFSAERTGGSVSTLTIQRTQQEDSAVYLCASSLAELGQFTFGSGTRLTVV.

The chain is built from TRBV7-6 and TRBJ2-1; D might be TRBD1 (5 bases). CDR3 length: 15 residues. The V end lost 3 bases, the J end lost 6 bases, and 15 bases lay between the germline ends. CDR1 is SGHVS and CDR2 is FNYEAQ in the germline V gene. The CDR3 spells CASSLERGLFNEQFF. Here the CDR3 DNA reads TGTGCCAGCAGCTTGGAAAGGGGTTTGTTCAATGAGCAGTTCTTC.

This chain joins TRBV7-2 and TRBJ1-5, with TRBD1 matching over 7 bases. The CDR3 consists of 13 residues. The V and J ends lost 5 bases and 2 bases, in that order; junction bases with no gene match: 0. Germline assignment: CDR1 SGHTA and CDR2 FQGNSA. CDR3 region: CASSTGGNQPQHF. CDR3 nucleotides: TGTGCCAGCAGCACAGGGGGCAATCAGCCCCAGCATTTT.

The chain combines TRBV28 with TRBJ2-7; 10 bases align to TRBD1. Looked up from germline, CDR1 is MDHEN and CDR2 is SYDVKM. With V trimmed by 3 bases and J by 5 bases, 7 bases remained unmatched. CDR3 length equals 15 residues. The CDR3 sequence is CASSFSRDRGDEQYF. CDR3 coding DNA: TGTGCCAGCAGTTTTTCCCGGGACAGGGGTGACGAGCAGTACTTC.